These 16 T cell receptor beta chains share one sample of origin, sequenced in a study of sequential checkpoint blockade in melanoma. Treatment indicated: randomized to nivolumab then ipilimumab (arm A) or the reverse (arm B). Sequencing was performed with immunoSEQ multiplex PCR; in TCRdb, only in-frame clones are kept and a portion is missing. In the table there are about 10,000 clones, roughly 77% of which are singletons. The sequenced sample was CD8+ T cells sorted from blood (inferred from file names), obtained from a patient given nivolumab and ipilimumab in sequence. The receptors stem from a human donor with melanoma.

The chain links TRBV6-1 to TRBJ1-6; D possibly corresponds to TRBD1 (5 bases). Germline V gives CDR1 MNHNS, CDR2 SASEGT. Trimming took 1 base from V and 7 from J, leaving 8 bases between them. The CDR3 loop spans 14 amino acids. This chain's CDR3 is CASSEVKGNSPLHF. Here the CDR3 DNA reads TGTGCCAGCAGTGAAGTTAAGGGGAATTCACCCCTCCACTTT.

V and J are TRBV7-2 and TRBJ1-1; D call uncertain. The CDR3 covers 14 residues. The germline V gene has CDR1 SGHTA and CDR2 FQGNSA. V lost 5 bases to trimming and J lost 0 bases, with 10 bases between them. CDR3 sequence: CASSLAGLNTEAFF. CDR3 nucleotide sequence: TGTGCCAGCAGCCTGGCCGGGTTGAACACTGAAGCTTTCTTT.

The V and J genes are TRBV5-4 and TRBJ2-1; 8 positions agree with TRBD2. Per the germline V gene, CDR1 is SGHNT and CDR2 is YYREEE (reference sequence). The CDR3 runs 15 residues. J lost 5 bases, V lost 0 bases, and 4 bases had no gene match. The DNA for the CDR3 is TGTGCCAGCAGCTTGGGACTAGCGACAAACAATGAGCAGTTCTTC. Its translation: CASSLGLATNNEQFF.

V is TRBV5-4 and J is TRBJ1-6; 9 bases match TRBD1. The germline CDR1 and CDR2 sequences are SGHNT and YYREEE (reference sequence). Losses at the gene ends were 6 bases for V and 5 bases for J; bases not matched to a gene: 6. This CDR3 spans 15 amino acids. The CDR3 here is CASTQDRGNNSPLHF. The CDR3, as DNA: TGTGCCAGCACCCAGGACAGGGGAAATAATTCACCCCTCCACTTT.

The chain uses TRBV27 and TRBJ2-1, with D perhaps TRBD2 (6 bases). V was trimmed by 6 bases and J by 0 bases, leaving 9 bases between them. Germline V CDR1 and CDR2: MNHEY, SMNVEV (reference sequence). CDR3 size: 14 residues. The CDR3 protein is CASSSGSSYNEQFF. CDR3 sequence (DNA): TGTGCCAGCAGCTCCGGGAGCTCCTACAATGAGCAGTTCTTC.

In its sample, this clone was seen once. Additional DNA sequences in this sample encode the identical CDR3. The CDR3 sequence is CASTLGEGTGELFF. CDR3 bases: TGTGCCAGTACCTTGGGCGAGGGCACCGGGGAGCTGTTTTTT. This rearrangement joins TRBV9 to TRBJ2-2, with D perhaps TRBD2 (5 bases). The CDR3 runs to 14 residues. V lost 8 bases and J lost 4, with 15 bases in between. CDR1 and CDR2 (germline): SGDLS, YYNGEE.

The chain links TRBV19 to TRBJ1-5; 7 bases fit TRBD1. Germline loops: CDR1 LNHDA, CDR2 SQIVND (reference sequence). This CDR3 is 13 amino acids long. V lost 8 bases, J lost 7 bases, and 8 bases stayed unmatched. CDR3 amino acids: CASSQGFGQPQHF. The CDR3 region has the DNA TGTGCCAGTTCACAGGGGTTTGGACAGCCCCAGCATTTT. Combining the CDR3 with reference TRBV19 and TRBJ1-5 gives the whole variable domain DGGITQSPKYLFRKEGQNVTLSCEQNLNHDAMYWYRQDPGQGLRLIYYSQIVNDFQKGDIAEGYSVSREKKESFPLTVTSAQKNPTAFYLCASSQGFGQPQHFGDGTRLSIL.

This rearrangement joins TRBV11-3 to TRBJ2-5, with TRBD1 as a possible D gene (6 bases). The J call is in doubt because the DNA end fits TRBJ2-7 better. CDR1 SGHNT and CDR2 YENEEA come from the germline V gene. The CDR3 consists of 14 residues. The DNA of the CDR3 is TGTGCCAGCAGTGACGGGACATCGCCCTACGAGCAGTACTTC. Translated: CASSDGTSPYEQYF.

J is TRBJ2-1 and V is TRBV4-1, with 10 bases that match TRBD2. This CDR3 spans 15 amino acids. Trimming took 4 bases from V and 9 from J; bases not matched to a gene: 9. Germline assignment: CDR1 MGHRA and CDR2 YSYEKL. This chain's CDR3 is CASSPSSGRGSEQFF. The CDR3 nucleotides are TGCGCCAGCAGCCCTTCTAGCGGGAGAGGTAGTGAGCAGTTCTTC.

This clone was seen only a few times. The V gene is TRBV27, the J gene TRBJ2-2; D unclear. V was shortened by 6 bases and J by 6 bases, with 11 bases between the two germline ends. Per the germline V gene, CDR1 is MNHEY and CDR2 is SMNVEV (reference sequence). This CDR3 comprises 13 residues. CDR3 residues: CASSQNSAGELFF. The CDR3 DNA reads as TGTGCCAGCAGCCAGAATTCCGCCGGGGAGCTGTTTTTT.

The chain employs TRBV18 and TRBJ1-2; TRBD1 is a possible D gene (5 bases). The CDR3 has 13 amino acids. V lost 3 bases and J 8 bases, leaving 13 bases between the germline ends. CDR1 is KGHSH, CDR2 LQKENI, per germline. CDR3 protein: CASSPDGGEGYTF. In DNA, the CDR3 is TGTGCCAGCTCACCGGACGGAGGGGAAGGCTACACCTTC.

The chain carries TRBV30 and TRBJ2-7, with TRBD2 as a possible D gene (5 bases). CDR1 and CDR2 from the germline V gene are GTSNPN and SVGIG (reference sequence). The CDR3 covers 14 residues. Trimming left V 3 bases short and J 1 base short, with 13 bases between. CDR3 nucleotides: TGTGCCTGGAGGATCCCAGGACTTTCCTACGAGCAGTACTTC. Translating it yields CAWRIPGLSYEQYF.

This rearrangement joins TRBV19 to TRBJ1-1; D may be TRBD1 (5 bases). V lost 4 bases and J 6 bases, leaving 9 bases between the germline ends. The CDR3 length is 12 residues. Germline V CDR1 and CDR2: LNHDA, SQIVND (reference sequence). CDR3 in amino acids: CASSTGSSEAFF. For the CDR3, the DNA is TGTGCCAGTAGTACAGGGTCCTCTGAAGCTTTCTTT.

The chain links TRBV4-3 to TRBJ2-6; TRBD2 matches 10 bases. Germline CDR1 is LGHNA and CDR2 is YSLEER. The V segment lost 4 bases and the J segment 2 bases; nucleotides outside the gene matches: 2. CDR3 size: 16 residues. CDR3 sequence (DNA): TGCGCCAGCAGCCTACTAGCGGGGACTGGGGCCAACGTCCTGACTTTC. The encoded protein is CASSLLAGTGANVLTF.

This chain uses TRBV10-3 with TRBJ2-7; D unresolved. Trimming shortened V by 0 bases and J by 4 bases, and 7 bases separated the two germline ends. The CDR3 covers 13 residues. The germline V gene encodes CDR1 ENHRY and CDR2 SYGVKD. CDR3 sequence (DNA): TGTGCCATCAGTGAGTCTGAGCTTTACGAGCAGTACTTC. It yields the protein CAISESELYEQYF.

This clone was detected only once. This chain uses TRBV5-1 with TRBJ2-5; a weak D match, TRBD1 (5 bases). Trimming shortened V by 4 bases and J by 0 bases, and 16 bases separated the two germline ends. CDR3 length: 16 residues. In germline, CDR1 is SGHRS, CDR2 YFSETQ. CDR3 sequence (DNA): TGCGCCAGCAGCCCCTACACCACAGGCAACCAAGAGACCCAGTACTTC. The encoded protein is CASSPYTTGNQETQYF. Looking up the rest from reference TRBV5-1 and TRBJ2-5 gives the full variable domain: KAGVTQTPRYLIKTRGQQVTLSCSPISGHRSVSWYQQTPGQGLQFLFEYFSETQRNKGNFPGRFSGRQFSNSRSEMNVSTLELGDSALYLCASSPYTTGNQETQYFGPGTRLLVL.